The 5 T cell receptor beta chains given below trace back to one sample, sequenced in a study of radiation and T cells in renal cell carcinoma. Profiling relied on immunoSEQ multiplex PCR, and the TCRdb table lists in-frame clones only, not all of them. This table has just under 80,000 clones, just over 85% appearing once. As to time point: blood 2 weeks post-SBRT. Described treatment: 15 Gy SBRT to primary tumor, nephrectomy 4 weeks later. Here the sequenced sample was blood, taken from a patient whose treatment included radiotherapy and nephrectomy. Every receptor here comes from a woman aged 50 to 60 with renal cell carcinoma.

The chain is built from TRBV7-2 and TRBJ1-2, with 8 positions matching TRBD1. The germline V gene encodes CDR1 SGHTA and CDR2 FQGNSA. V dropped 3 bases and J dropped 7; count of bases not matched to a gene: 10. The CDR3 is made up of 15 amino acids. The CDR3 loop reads CASSFDGAGGGGYTF. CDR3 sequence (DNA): TGTGCCAGCAGCTTCGACGGGGCAGGGGGCGGTGGCTACACCTTC.

CDR3 residues: CASSLDRGDYGYTF. As DNA, the CDR3 is TGTGCCAGCAGCCTAGACAGGGGTGACTATGGCTACACCTTC. The chain joins TRBV6-6 to TRBJ1-2, with 8 bases that match TRBD1. The CDR3 is made up of 14 amino acids. The V gene end was trimmed by 6 bases and the J gene end by 3 bases; junction bases not matched to a gene: 6. Germline CDR1 and CDR2: MNHNY and SVGAGI (reference sequence).

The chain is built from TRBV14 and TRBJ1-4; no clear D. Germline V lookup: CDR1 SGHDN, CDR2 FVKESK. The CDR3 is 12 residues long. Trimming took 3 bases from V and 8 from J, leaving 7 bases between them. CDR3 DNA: TGTGCCAGCAGCCAGGCCGGCGAAAAACTGTTTTTT. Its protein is CASSQAGEKLFF.

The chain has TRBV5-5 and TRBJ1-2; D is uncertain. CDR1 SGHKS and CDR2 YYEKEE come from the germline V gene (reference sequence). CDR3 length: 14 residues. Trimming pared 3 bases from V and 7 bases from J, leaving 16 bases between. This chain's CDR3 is CASSSIGSGVGYTF. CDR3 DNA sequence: TGTGCCAGCAGCTCAATTGGGTCTGGGGTTGGCTACACCTTC.

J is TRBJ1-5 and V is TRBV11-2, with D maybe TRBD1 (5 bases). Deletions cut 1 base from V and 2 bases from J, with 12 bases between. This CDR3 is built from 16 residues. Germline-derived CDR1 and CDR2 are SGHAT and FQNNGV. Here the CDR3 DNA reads TGTGCCAGCAGCTTAGGGCGGGGACGTGGCAATCAGCCCCAGCATTTT. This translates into CASSLGRGRGNQPQHF.